These 32 T cell receptor beta chains were sequenced from one sample in a study of blood T cell repertoires in COVID-19 (dated by TCRdb to 2018 to 2020). Library preparation employed the immunoSEQ multiplex PCR assay. This immuneACCESS table, as held by TCRdb, lists in-frame sequences with V and J called but not all clones. Of the missing ones, under half trace to an unresolved V gene in checked studies; the others have no known cause. The sample table lists about 150,000 clones, about 80% of them with a count of one. Approximately 6% of the sample is taken by the ten largest. The sequencing input was PBMCs or T cells enriched from blood (not recorded which). The receptor set was obtained from a woman aged 45-59 years who had recovered from COVID-19.

The chain combines TRBV7-9 with TRBJ1-6; D is ambiguous. Germline V CDR1 and CDR2: SEHNR, FQNEAQ (reference sequence). The V and J ends lost 8 bases and 0 bases respectively, with 8 bases between them. The CDR3 has 14 residues. The CDR3 DNA sequence: TGTGCCAGCGGAGTTAGCTCCTATAATTCACCCCTCCACTTT. Residues: CASGVSSYNSPLHF.

The chain employs TRBV2 and TRBJ1-2; tentatively, D is TRBD1 (6 bases). The CDR3 contains 14 residues. Germline V gene data show CDR1 as SNHLY and CDR2 as FYNNEI. Trimming pared 2 bases from V and 5 bases from J, leaving 12 bases between. CDR3 sequence (DNA): TGTGCCAGCAGTGAACAGGGGCAAGAATATGGCTACACCTTC. Amino acid sequence: CASSEQGQEYGYTF.

The chain joins TRBV29-1 to TRBJ2-7; no definite D call. The germline CDR1 and CDR2 sequences are SQVTM and ANQGSEA. This CDR3 contains 12 residues. V was shortened by 6 bases and J by 1 base, with 10 bases between the two germline ends. CDR3 bases: TGCAGCGTCGTCACACATTCCTACGAGCAGTACTTC. This gives the protein CSVVTHSYEQYF.

Turning to this clone: Other DNA sequences within the sample encode an identical CDR3. This sequence joins TRBV12-3 or TRBV12-4 and TRBJ1-1, with D possibly matching TRBD1 (6 bases). Trimming removed 6 bases from V and 1 base from J, with 9 bases in between. This CDR3 is built from 13 residues. The CDR3 bases are TGTGCCAGCAGCCTGACAGGGAACACTGAAGCTTTCTTT. It translates to CASSLTGNTEAFF.

Worth noting for this clone: Other DNA sequences of this sample code for an identical CDR3. This chain joins TRBV4-1 and TRBJ1-2; D may be TRBD1 (6 bases). Trimming cost V 2 bases and J 1 base, with 11 bases left between them. CDR1 is MGHRA, CDR2 YSYEKL, per germline. The CDR3 sequence is 15 residues long. Here the CDR3 reads CASSQTGTLNYGYTF. Written as DNA, the CDR3 is TGCGCCAGCAGCCAAACCGGGACACTTAACTATGGCTACACCTTC.

This sequence joins TRBV9 and TRBJ1-1; possible D gene TRBD1, 6 bases. V was clipped by 1 base and J by 0 bases, with 7 bases between them. The germline V gene encodes CDR1 SGDLS and CDR2 YYNGEE. The CDR3 spans 14 residues. The CDR3 DNA follows: TGTGCCAGCAGCGTACAGGGGATGAACACTGAAGCTTTCTTT. As protein: CASSVQGMNTEAFF.

V and J are TRBV7-9 and TRBJ2-2, with D maybe TRBD1 (6 bases). The CDR3 has 17 amino acids. Germline V CDR1 and CDR2: SEHNR, FQNEAQ (reference sequence). The V end lost 4 bases, the J end lost 0 bases, and 15 bases lay between the germline ends. This CDR3 is CASSSIYGQTNTGELFF. The CDR3 DNA sequence: TGTGCCAGCAGCTCTATATATGGACAGACGAACACCGGGGAGCTGTTTTTT.

This sequence joins TRBV7-2 and TRBJ1-5; TRBD1 is a possible D gene (6 bases). The germline CDR1 and CDR2 sequences are SGHTA and FQGNSA. The length of the CDR3 is 15 residues. The V end lost 3 bases, the J end lost 3 bases, and 12 bases lay between the germline ends. The CDR3 protein is CASSLAAGVNQPQHF. The DNA of the CDR3 is TGTGCCAGCAGCTTGGCCGCAGGGGTCAATCAGCCCCAGCATTTT.

The chain employs TRBV27 and TRBJ1-6, with 8 bases identical to TRBD1. CDR1 is MNHEY, CDR2 SMNVEV, per germline (reference sequence). The junction had 3 bases not matched to a gene; V was cut back by 4 bases and J by 7 bases. CDR3 length: 14 residues. CDR3 residues: CASSSTGGNSPLHF. CDR3 coding DNA: TGTGCCAGCAGTTCCACAGGGGGAAATTCACCCCTCCACTTT.

This rearrangement joins TRBV19 to TRBJ1-1; no reliable D call. Germline V CDR1 and CDR2: LNHDA, SQIVND (reference sequence). This CDR3 has 14 amino acids. The V and J ends lost 2 bases and 0 bases respectively, with 7 bases between them. DNA of the CDR3: TGTGCCAGTAGTATACGGGGTGTGAACACTGAAGCTTTCTTT. Residues: CASSIRGVNTEAFF.

The chain joins TRBV7-7 to TRBJ2-5; TRBD1 might be the D (5 bases). Germline CDR1 is SSHAT and CDR2 is FNYEAQ (reference sequence). The CDR3 totals 15 residues. Trimming stripped 1 base from V and 6 bases from J, with 15 bases between. The CDR3 DNA is TGTGCCAGCAGCTTAGGACCAGGGTTGGGGAAGACCCAGTACTTC. It is translated as CASSLGPGLGKTQYF.

Only a few counts were recorded for this clone. This chain uses TRBV11-2 with TRBJ1-6; perhaps TRBD1 as D (6 bases). Trimming pared 5 bases from V and 7 bases from J, leaving 15 bases between. There are 15 residues in the CDR3. Germline V gene lookup returns CDR1 SGHAT and CDR2 FQNNGV. Here the CDR3 reads CASSLLGQGNSPLHF. As DNA, the CDR3 is TGTGCCAGCAGCCTATTAGGGCAGGGGAATTCACCCCTCCACTTT. Variable domain in full (rest from reference TRBV11-2 and TRBJ1-6): EAGVAQSPRYKIIEKRQSVAFWCNPISGHATLYWYQQILGQGPKLLIQFQNNGVVDDSQLPKDRFSAERLKGVDSTLKIQPAKLEDSAVYLCASSLLGQGNSPLHFGNGTRLTVT.

This clone has just a few counts. The rearrangement uses TRBV30 and TRBJ2-4, with 11 positions matching TRBD2. In germline, CDR1 is GTSNPN, CDR2 SVGIG (reference sequence). The CDR3 length is 17 residues. With V trimmed by 3 bases and J by 4 bases, 11 bases remained unmatched. The CDR3 region is CAWSEWSSGGMKNIQYF. The CDR3 region has the DNA TGTGCCTGGAGCGAATGGTCTAGCGGGGGGATGAAAAACATTCAGTACTTC.

The chain is built from TRBV29-1 and TRBJ1-4; 10 nucleotides match TRBD1. The V gene end was trimmed by 3 bases and the J gene end by 0 bases; junction bases not matched to a gene: 4. The length of the CDR3 is 16 residues. Per the germline V gene, CDR1 is SQVTM and CDR2 is ANQGSEA. The DNA of the CDR3 is TGCAGCGTTGAGGGACAGGGGCCCTCAACTAATGAAAAACTGTTTTTT. It yields the protein CSVEGQGPSTNEKLFF.

In its sample, this clone was seen many times. Here the CDR3 reads CASSDGGGDTDTQYF. The CDR3 region has the DNA TGTGCCAGCAGTGACGGTGGGGGCGACACAGATACGCAGTATTTT. The chain is built from TRBV6-1 and TRBJ2-3; D may be TRBD1 (6 bases). The germline V gene encodes CDR1 MNHNS and CDR2 SASEGT. CDR3 length: 15 amino acids. Trimming left V 3 bases short and J 2 bases short, with 12 bases between.

The chain is built from TRBV29-1 and TRBJ2-5; no clear D gene. Germline values: CDR1 SQVTM, CDR2 ANQGSEA. This CDR3 has 14 amino acids. V was cut by 6 bases and J by 4 bases, with 18 bases left in between. This CDR3 is CSVRSRIDPETQYF. The CDR3 DNA sequence: TGCAGCGTCAGGTCAAGAATCGATCCAGAGACCCAGTACTTC.

The rearrangement joins TRBV28 to TRBJ1-1; the D gene is possibly TRBD1 (6 bases). The CDR3 consists of 15 residues. Per the germline V gene, CDR1 is MDHEN and CDR2 is SYDVKM. V lost 5 bases and J lost 1, with 14 bases in between. CDR3 loop: CASSPGDIGNTEAFF. CDR3 nucleotides: TGTGCCAGCAGTCCTGGGGACATCGGGAACACTGAAGCTTTCTTT.

CDR3 DNA sequence: TGTGCCAGCAGTTACAGAGTACCAAGCACAGATACGCAGTATTTT. Translation gives CASSYRVPSTDTQYF. The chain has TRBV6-5 and TRBJ2-3; no clear D. Germline V CDR1 and CDR2: MNHEY, SVGAGI. V was cut by 2 bases and J by 0 bases, with 9 bases left in between. CDR3 size: 15 residues.

This clone showed up just once. The chain combines TRBV5-1 with TRBJ1-2, with a possible D match to TRBD1 (5 bases). Trimming took 4 bases from V and 3 from J, leaving 16 bases between them. Germline lookup yields CDR1 SGHRS and CDR2 YFSETQ. The CDR3 is 15 residues long. CDR3: CASSPRTISYYGYTF. The CDR3 bases are TGCGCCAGCAGCCCCCGGACAATAAGTTACTATGGCTACACCTTC. Full variable domain (missing parts from reference TRBV5-1 and TRBJ1-2): KAGVTQTPRYLIKTRGQQVTLSCSPISGHRSVSWYQQTPGQGLQFLFEYFSETQRNKGNFPGRFSGRQFSNSRSEMNVSTLELGDSALYLCASSPRTISYYGYTFGSGTRLTVV.

This clone appeared a single time. The chain joins TRBV7-9 to TRBJ1-6, with a weak D call TRBD1 (6 bases). Germline loops: CDR1 SEHNR, CDR2 FQNEAQ (reference sequence). V was pared by 4 bases and J by 8 bases, with 15 bases between. The length of the CDR3 is 15 residues. CDR3 DNA: TGTGCCAGCAGCTCACAGGGCTCAGGGGATTCACCCCTCCACTTT. It translates to CASSSQGSGDSPLHF.

The chain recombines TRBV4-2 with TRBJ1-1; possible D gene TRBD1, 5 bases. CDR1 and CDR2 (germline): LGHNA, YNFKEQ. The CDR3 sequence is 16 residues long. Trimming took 1 base from V and 3 from J, leaving 15 bases between them. CDR3 residues: CASSQVGTIRDTEAFF. Written as DNA, the CDR3 is TGTGCCAGCAGCCAAGTAGGGACTATTCGGGACACTGAAGCTTTCTTT.

This chain joins TRBV29-1 and TRBJ1-5; a possible D gene is TRBD1 (6 bases). The CDR3 has 12 residues. V shed 4 bases and J shed 4 bases, with 8 bases lying between them. Germline CDR1 SQVTM, CDR2 ANQGSEA. The DNA for the CDR3 is TGCAGCGTTGTACAGGGAAATCAGCCCCAGCATTTT. It is translated as CSVVQGNQPQHF.

This clone was counted once. J is TRBJ1-5 and V is TRBV5-1, with 8 positions matching TRBD1. This CDR3 comprises 13 residues. In germline, CDR1 is SGHRS, CDR2 YFSETQ. With V trimmed by 1 base and J by 11 bases, 5 bases remained unmatched. As DNA, the CDR3 is TGCGCCAGCAGCTTGAAACAGGGGGAAGCCCAGCATTTT. This codes for CASSLKQGEAQHF.

The chain uses TRBV28 and TRBJ1-2; a weak D match, TRBD1 (5 bases). The CDR3 sequence is 13 residues long. The V end was cut by 10 bases, the J end by 8 bases, with 20 bases between. Per the germline V gene, CDR1 is MDHEN and CDR2 is SYDVKM. This CDR3 reads CATAYLGAGGYTF. CDR3 DNA: TGTGCCACCGCATACCTAGGGGCGGGAGGCTACACCTTC.

The chain joins TRBV14 to TRBJ2-1, with D perhaps matching TRBD1 (6 bases). The V gene's germline CDR1 is SGHDN and CDR2 FVKESK. This CDR3 region has 16 residues. V lost 4 bases and J lost 4, with 17 bases in between. CDR3 in amino acids: CASSRLGAPEYNEQFF. The DNA for the CDR3 is TGTGCCAGCAGCCGCCTGGGGGCGCCCGAATACAATGAGCAGTTCTTC.

The chain is built from TRBV11-2 and TRBJ2-7; D remains ambiguous. Germline V gene sequence: CDR1 SGHAT, CDR2 FQNNGV. Trimming removed 4 bases from V and 0 bases from J, with 13 bases in between. The CDR3 spans 15 residues. CDR3 sequence reads: CASSSGPTGSYEQYF. The CDR3 DNA reads TGTGCCAGCAGCTCCGGCCCCACGGGCTCCTACGAGCAGTACTTC.

This clone was detected only once. This rearrangement joins TRBV20-1 to TRBJ1-1; maybe TRBD1 (6 bases). Germline-derived CDR1 and CDR2 are DFQATT and SNEGSKA (reference sequence). V lost 5 bases and J 5 bases, leaving 9 bases between the germline ends. This CDR3 comprises 11 residues. The CDR3 here is CSAVQGTEAFF. CDR3 sequence (DNA): TGCAGTGCTGTACAGGGAACTGAAGCTTTCTTT.

This rearrangement joins TRBV24-1 to TRBJ2-5; 8 nucleotides line up with TRBD2. Unmatched junction bases numbered 9, after V lost 4 bases and J lost 3 bases. The CDR3 is made up of 16 amino acids. Per the germline V gene, CDR1 is KGHDR and CDR2 is SFDVKD. CDR3 sequence: CATSDPDGAGEETQYF. The CDR3 nucleotides read TGTGCCACCAGTGACCCCGATGGAGCGGGGGAAGAGACCCAGTACTTC.

This chain joins TRBV6-5 and TRBJ1-2; D possibly corresponds to TRBD1 (5 bases). Trimming stripped 6 bases from V and 8 bases from J, with 13 bases between. The CDR3 contains 12 residues. The germline V gene encodes CDR1 MNHEY and CDR2 SVGAGI. CDR3 nucleotides: TGTGCCAGCAGGTCGGGGAGGGACGGCTACACCTTC. Protein sequence: CASRSGRDGYTF.

This chain links TRBV30 with TRBJ1-4; the D gene is possibly TRBD1 (6 bases). The V end lost 3 bases, the J end lost 8 bases, and 13 bases lay between the germline ends. The germline gives CDR1 GTSNPN, CDR2 SVGIG (reference sequence). The CDR3 spans 13 residues. In DNA form, the CDR3 reads TGTGCCTGGAGCAGGGGCGCTGGCGAAAAACTGTTTTTT. Its translation: CAWSRGAGEKLFF.

This clone was recorded a few times. The J gene is TRBJ1-1, the V gene TRBV7-9, with 10 bases matching TRBD1. Germline CDR1 and CDR2: SEHNR and FQNEAQ (reference sequence). J gave up 9 bases and V 6 bases, and 10 bases lay outside the gene matches. This CDR3 has 14 residues. CDR3 in DNA: TGTGCCAGCAGTCCCGGGACAGGGGAGGACAAAGCTTTCTTT. It yields the protein CASSPGTGEDKAFF.

This clone was seen once. V gene TRBV13 combines with J gene TRBJ2-7; 7 bases agree with TRBD2. This CDR3 is built from 13 residues. Germline assignment: CDR1 PRHDT and CDR2 FYEKMQ (reference sequence). The junction had 7 bases not matched to a gene; V was cut back by 5 bases and J by 6 bases. DNA for the CDR3: TGTGCCAGCAGCCGACGGGGGGACGGCGAGCAGTACTTC. It translates to CASSRRGDGEQYF.